What follows describes a single T cell receptor (beta chain). What it binds is not known. Unmatched junction bases numbered 12, after V lost 7 bases and J lost 7 bases. This CDR3 spans 15 amino acids. Germline lookup yields CDR1 SNHLY and CDR2 FYNNEI. Time point meaning: blood 2 weeks post-SBRT. Specified treatment: 15 Gy SBRT to primary tumor, nephrectomy 4 weeks later. This entry comes from a study of radiation and T cells in renal cell carcinoma. General observations from the study: Top tumor clonotypes rose in blood 2 weeks post-radiation, then contracted. Without pretreatment biopsies, baseline tumor clonotype presence was undetermined.

Repertoires were generated with immunoSEQ multiplex PCR, while TCRdb's copy carries only in-frame clones and drops some. The sample consists of around 60,000 clones, around 80% of them appearing once. The chain carries TRBV2 and TRBJ1-5; 8 nucleotides agree with TRBD1. The sample in question was blood, obtained from a patient whose treatment included radiotherapy and nephrectomy. The clonotype was recovered from a man aged 55 to 70 with renal cell carcinoma. CDR3 residues: CASTPGQGREQPQHF. Here the CDR3 DNA reads TGTGCCAGCACCCCTGGACAGGGACGAGAACAGCCCCAGCATTTT.